This TCR beta chain was retrieved from a study of T cells expressing NK-cell markers. On the study more broadly: The study drew TCR beta repertoires from sorted CD3+CD56+NKG2C+, CD3+CD56+NKG2C- and CD3+CD56-NKG2C+ T cells.

5'RACE template switching with UMIs generated TCR beta cDNA. TCRdb re-called the 5' RACE reads; one entry per CDR3 protein, DNA not given. This listing includes about 150,000 distinct CDR3 sequences. The TCR sequence derives from a man in his late teens or twenties in good health. The specimen sequenced was blood T cells: a sorted CD56 or NKG2C T cell subset, CD4+ or CD8+ T cells, or bulk PBMC T cells (not recorded which).

CDR3 protein: CASHLAGDTDTQYF. The rearrangement uses TRBV27 and TRBJ2-3; TCRdb designates TRBD2, a call that cannot be tested without DNA. CDR3 length equals 14 residues. CDR1 is MNHEY and CDR2 is SMNVEV in the germline V gene (reference sequence).